This T cell receptor (beta chain) was found in a study of blood T cell repertoires in COVID-19. Study summary: The study drew acute and convalescent COVID-19 samples from the United States, Italy and Spain. Nucleic acid was either cDNA or gDNA, and it came from T cells, B-cell-depleted T cells, or PBMCs.

Original analysis: Amplified reference gene primers provided the basis for estimating nucleated cell counts. Assay: immunoSEQ multiplex PCR; the TCRdb copy retains only in-frame clones and omits some. V, J and clone size are taken as reported in that table, and D and trimming were inferred from the DNA itself. The profile shows about 250,000 clones, roughly 88% of them singletons. This CDR3 is 12 amino acids long. After removal of 4 bases from V and 2 bases from J, the junction contained 0 bases not matched to a gene. Germline assignment: CDR1 SQVTM and CDR2 ANQGSEA. The genes are TRBV29-1 and TRBJ1-2; 8 bases line up with TRBD1. The sample was peripheral blood. This receptor was identified in a woman in her 30s with COVID-19, enrolled during active disease. This CDR3 is CSVGTGNYGYTF. CDR3 DNA sequence: TGCAGCGTTGGGACAGGGAACTATGGCTACACCTTC.